The 10 T cell receptor beta chains given below trace back to one sample, sequenced in a study of CD8 T cells in Susac syndrome. When the RNA was reverse transcribed, random hexamers were used with an input of roughly 0.5 to 1 ug. TCRdb analysed the immunoSEQ multiplex PCR reads with MiXCR anew, one entry per CDR3 protein. Seen here are under 200,000 distinct CDR3 sequences, 95% observed once, and the top ten hold about 0.16%. Sequencing used CD8+ T cells from PBMCs. The receptor set was obtained from a human donor with multiple sclerosis.

The CDR3: CASSQTVSGMYEQYF. CDR3 nucleotide sequence: TGTGCCAGCAGCCAGACCGTTAGCGGGATGTACGAGCAGTACTTC. V and J are TRBV7-3 and TRBJ2-7; 8 nucleotides match TRBD2. Losses at the gene ends were 5 bases for V and 4 bases for J; bases not matched to a gene: 10. The germline V gene encodes CDR1 SGHTA and CDR2 FQGTGA. The CDR3 loop spans 15 amino acids.

V usage is TRBV7-9 and J usage is TRBJ2-1; 12 positions match TRBD1. J gave up 7 bases and V 5 bases, and 6 bases lay outside the gene matches. CDR1 is SEHNR and CDR2 is FQNEAQ in the germline V gene (reference sequence). CDR3 size: 15 residues. The CDR3 loop reads CASSVGTGGLNEQFF. CDR3 coding DNA: TGTGCCAGCAGCGTGGGGACAGGGGGCTTAAATGAGCAGTTCTTC.

The rearrangement joins TRBV9 to TRBJ2-3; D is perhaps TRBD2 (6 bases). Germline values: CDR1 SGDLS, CDR2 YYNGEE. There are 14 residues in the CDR3. The V and J ends lost 3 bases and 6 bases respectively, with 14 bases between them. The CDR3 is CASSGGVVSDTQYF. In DNA form, the CDR3 reads TGTGCCAGCAGCGGGGGGGTAGTAAGTGATACGCAGTATTTT.

The chain joins TRBV6-5 to TRBJ2-4; either TRBD1 or TRBD2 may supply D (5 bases each). V lost 2 bases, J lost 3 bases, and 17 bases lay in between. The germline gives CDR1 MNHEY, CDR2 SVGAGI. The CDR3 length is 17 residues. The CDR3 spells CASSYGPVVGGKNIQYF. CDR3 sequence (DNA): TGTGCCAGCAGTTACGGCCCTGTGGTTGGGGGCAAAAACATTCAGTACTTC.

The chain uses TRBV19 and TRBJ2-3; D not resolved. Germline assignment: CDR1 LNHDA and CDR2 SQIVND (reference sequence). CDR3 length equals 13 residues. With 5 bases removed from V and 6 bases from J, the gap between germline ends came to 12 bases. CDR3 sequence: CASSSFPPDTQYF. The CDR3 DNA reads TGTGCCAGTAGTTCCTTCCCTCCCGATACGCAGTATTTT. The full variable domain, rest sourced from reference TRBV19 and TRBJ2-3, is DGGITQSPKYLFRKEGQNVTLSCEQNLNHDAMYWYRQDPGQGLRLIYYSQIVNDFQKGDIAEGYSVSREKKESFPLTVTSAQKNPTAFYLCASSSFPPDTQYFGPGTRLTVL.

V usage is TRBV4-1 and J usage is TRBJ1-1; a weak D match, TRBD1 (5 bases). The germline CDR1 and CDR2 sequences are MGHRA and YSYEKL. The CDR3 is 14 residues long. Trimming shortened V by 5 bases and J by 1 base, and 11 bases separated the two germline ends. CDR3 in amino acids: CASSTNRKNTEAFF. Written as DNA, the CDR3 is TGCGCCAGCAGCACTAACAGGAAGAACACTGAAGCTTTCTTT.

The V and J genes are TRBV7-2 and TRBJ2-7, with D uncertain. The V end lost 5 bases, the J end lost 6 bases, and 11 bases lay between the germline ends. The CDR3 is made up of 12 amino acids. The germline V gene has CDR1 SGHTA and CDR2 FQGNSA. CDR3 nucleotide sequence: TGTGCCAGCAGCCGTGGGTCGGGCGAGCAGTACTTC. Translating gives CASSRGSGEQYF.

The chain has TRBV29-1 and TRBJ2-3; 7 bases are shared with TRBD2. The V and J ends lost 0 bases and 2 bases, in that order; junction bases with no gene match: 5. Germline lookup yields CDR1 SQVTM and CDR2 ANQGSEA. This CDR3 contains 15 residues. The CDR3 region has the DNA TGCAGCGTTGAAGATCCCAGGGACTACACAGATACGCAGTATTTT. It specifies CSVEDPRDYTDTQYF.

The rearrangement uses TRBV6-6 and TRBJ2-7; TRBD1 matches at 9 bases. Trimming at V came to 5 bases and at J to 3 bases, leaving 5 bases not matched to a gene. The CDR3 contains 14 residues. CDR1 is MNHNY, CDR2 SVGAGI, per germline (reference sequence). The CDR3 loop is CASSTGQGIYEQYF. The CDR3 DNA reads TGTGCCAGCAGTACCGGACAGGGGATCTACGAGCAGTACTTC.

V usage is TRBV4-1 and J usage is TRBJ1-1; D uncertain. CDR1 is MGHRA, CDR2 YSYEKL, per germline. This CDR3 has 14 amino acids. Trimming removed 2 bases at V and 0 bases at J, with 7 bases between. In nucleotides, the CDR3 is TGCGCCAGCAGCCAATGGACTATGAACACTGAAGCTTTCTTT. Translation: CASSQWTMNTEAFF.